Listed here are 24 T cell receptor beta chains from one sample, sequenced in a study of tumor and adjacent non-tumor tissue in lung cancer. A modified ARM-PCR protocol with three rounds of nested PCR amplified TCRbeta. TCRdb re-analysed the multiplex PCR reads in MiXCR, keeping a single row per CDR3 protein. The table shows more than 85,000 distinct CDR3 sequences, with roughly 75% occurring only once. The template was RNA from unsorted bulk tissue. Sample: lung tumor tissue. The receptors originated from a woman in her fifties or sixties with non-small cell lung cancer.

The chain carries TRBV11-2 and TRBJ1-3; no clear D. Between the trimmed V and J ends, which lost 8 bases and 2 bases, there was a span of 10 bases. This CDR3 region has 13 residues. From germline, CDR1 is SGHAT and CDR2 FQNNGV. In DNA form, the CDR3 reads TGTGCCAGCGGAAAAGGACCTGGAAACACCATATATTTT. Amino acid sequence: CASGKGPGNTIYF.

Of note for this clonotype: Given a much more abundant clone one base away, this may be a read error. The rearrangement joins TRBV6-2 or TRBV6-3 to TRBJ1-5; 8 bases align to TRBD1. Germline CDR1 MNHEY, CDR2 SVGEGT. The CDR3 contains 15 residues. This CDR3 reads CASSSPGGRGQPKHF. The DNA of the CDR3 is TGTGCCAGCAGTTCCCCAGGGGGCAGGGGTCAGCCCAAGCATTTT.

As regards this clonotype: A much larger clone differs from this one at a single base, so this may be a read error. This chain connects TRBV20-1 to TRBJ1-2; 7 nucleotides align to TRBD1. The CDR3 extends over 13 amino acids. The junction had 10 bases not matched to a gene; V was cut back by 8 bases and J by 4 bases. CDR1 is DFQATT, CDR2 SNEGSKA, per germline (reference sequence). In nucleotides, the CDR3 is TGCAGTACCGAGGGGGCTAACTCCTATGGCTACACCTTC. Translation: CSTEGANSYGYTF.

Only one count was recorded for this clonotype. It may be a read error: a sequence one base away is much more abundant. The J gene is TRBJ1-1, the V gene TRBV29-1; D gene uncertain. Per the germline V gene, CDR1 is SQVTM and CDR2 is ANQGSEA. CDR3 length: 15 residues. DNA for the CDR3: TGCAACGTACTCCCCCGGGGAGCCCTGAACACTGAAGCTTTCTTT. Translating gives CNVLPRGALNTEAFF. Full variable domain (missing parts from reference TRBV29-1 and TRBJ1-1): SAVISQKPSRDICQRGTSLTIQCQVDSQVTMMFWYRQQPGQSLTLIATANQGSEATYESGFVIDKFPISRPNLTFSTLTVSNMSPEDSSIYLCNVLPRGALNTEAFFGQGTRLTVV.

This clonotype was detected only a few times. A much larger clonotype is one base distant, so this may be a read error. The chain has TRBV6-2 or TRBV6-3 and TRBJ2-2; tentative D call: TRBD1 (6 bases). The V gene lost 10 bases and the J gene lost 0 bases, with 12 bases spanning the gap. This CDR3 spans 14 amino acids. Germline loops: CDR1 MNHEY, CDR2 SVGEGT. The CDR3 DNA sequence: TGTGCCAACTCCGGGACAACGAACACCGGGGAGCTGTTTTTT. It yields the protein CANSGTTNTGELFF.

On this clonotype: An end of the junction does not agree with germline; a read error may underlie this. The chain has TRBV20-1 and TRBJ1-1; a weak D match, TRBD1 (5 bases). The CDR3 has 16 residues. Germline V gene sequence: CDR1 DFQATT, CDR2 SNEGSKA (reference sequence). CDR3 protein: CSARDYVQGMNTEALF. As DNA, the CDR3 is TGCAGTGCTAGAGATTACGTGCAGGGCATGAACACTGAAGCTCTCTTT.

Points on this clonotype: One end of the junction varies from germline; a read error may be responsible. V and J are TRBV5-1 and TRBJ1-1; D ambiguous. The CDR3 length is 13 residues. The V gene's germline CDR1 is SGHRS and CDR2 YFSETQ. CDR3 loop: CASNLTGNTETFF. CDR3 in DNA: TGCGCCAGCAACTTGACCGGGAACACTGAAACTTTCTTT.

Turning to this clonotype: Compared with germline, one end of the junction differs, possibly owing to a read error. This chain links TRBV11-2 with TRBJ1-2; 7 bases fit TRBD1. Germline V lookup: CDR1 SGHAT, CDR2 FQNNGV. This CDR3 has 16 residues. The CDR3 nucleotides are TGTACCAGCAGCATACTCCTCGGGACAGCCAACTATGGCTACACCTTC. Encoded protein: CTSSILLGTANYGYTF.

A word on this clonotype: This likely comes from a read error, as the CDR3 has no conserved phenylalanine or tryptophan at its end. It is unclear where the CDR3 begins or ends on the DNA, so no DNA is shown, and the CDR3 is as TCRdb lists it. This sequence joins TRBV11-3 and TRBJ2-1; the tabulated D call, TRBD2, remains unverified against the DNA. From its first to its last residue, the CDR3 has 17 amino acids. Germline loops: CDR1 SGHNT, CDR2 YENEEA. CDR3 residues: CASSSELTSGNHNEQLL.

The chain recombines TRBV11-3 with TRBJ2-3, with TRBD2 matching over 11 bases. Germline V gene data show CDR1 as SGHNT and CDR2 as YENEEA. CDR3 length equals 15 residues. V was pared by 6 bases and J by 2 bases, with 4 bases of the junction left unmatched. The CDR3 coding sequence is TGTGCCAGCAGTCCGGGACTAGCGGACACAGATACGCAGTATTTT. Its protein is CASSPGLADTDTQYF.

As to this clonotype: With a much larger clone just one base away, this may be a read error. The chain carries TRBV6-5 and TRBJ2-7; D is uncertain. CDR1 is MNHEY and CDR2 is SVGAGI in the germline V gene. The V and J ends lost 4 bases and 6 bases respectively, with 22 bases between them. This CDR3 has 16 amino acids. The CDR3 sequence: CASSSPHGSGLSEQYF. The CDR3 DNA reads TGTGCCAGCAGTTCCCCCCACGGCAGTGGGCTAAGCGAGCAGTACTTC.

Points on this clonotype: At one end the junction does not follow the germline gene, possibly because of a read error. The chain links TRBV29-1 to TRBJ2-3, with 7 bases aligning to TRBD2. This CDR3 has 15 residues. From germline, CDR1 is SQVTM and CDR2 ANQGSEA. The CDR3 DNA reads TGTAGCGTAGCCGTCCTAGCGGCTAGCACAGATACGCAGTATTTT. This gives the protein CSVAVLAASTDTQYF.

DNA for the CDR3: TGTGCCAGTATCCCCGGTGGGGGTTCTCGAGAGACCCAGTACTTC. It encodes CASIPGGGSRETQYF. The chain combines TRBV11-1 with TRBJ2-5; D could derive from TRBD1 or TRBD2 (5 bases each). Germline V CDR1 and CDR2: SGHAT, FQDESV (reference sequence). V dropped 9 bases and J dropped 4 bases, with 21 bases sitting between them. CDR3 length: 15 residues.

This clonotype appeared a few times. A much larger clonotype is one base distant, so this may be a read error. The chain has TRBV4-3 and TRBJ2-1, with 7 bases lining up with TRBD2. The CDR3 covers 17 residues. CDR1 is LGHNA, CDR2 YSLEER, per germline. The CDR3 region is CASSQDTRTRAGREQSF. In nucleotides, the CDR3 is TGCGCCAGCAGCCAAGATACCCGGACACGGGCCGGGCGGGAGCAGTCCTTC.

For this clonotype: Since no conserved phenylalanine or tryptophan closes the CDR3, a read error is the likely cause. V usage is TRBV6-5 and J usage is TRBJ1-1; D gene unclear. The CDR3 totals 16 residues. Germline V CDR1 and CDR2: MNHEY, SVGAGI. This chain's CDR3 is CVSRLNTGIGNTEAFI. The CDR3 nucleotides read TGTGTCAGCAGACTAAATACTGGGATAGGGAACACTGAAGCTTTCATT.

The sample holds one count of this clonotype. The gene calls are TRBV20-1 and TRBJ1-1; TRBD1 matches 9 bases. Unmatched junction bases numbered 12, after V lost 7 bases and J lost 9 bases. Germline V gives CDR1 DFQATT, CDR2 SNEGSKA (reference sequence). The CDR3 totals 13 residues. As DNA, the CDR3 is TGCAGTGTTAAGACAGGGGGTGGAACTAAAGCTTTCTTT. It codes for CSVKTGGGTKAFF.

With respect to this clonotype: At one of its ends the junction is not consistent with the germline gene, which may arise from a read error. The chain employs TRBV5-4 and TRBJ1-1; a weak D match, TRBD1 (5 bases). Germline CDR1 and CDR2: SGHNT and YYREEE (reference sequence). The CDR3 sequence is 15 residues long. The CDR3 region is CASSSRDLGNTDAFF. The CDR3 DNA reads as TGTGCCAGCAGCTCCAGGGATCTAGGGAACACTGATGCTTTCTTT.

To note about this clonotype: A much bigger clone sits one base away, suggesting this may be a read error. DNA of the CDR3: TGCGCCAGCAACTTGGACCCCCCGGGACAGGGTCGGTACGAGCAGTACTTC. It encodes CASNLDPPGQGRYEQYF. The gene calls are TRBV5-1 and TRBJ2-7; 9 bases align to TRBD1. CDR3 length: 17 amino acids. The germline V gene has CDR1 SGHRS and CDR2 YFSETQ.

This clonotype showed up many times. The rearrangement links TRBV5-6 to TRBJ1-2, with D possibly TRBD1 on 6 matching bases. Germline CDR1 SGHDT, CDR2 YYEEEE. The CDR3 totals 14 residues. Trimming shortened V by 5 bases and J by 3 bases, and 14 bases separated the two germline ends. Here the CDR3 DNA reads TGTGCCAGCAGGATACGGGGGCGAGACTATGGCTACACCTTC. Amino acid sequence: CASRIRGRDYGYTF.

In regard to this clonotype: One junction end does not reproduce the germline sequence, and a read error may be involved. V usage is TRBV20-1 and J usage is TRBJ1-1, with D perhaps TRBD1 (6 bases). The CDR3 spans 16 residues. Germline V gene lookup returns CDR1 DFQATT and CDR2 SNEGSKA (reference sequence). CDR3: CSTRDASEGDNTEAFF. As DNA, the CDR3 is TGCAGTACTAGAGATGCGTCAGAGGGGGATAACACTGAAGCTTTCTTT.

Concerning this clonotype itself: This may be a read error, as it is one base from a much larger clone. The chain's CDR3 is CANSAKQIPSSYEQYF. The CDR3 bases are TGCGCCAACAGCGCGAAACAGATTCCGAGCTCCTACGAGCAGTACTTC. The chain joins TRBV5-1 to TRBJ2-7; D gene uncertain. Germline values: CDR1 SGHRS, CDR2 YFSETQ. CDR3 size: 16 residues.

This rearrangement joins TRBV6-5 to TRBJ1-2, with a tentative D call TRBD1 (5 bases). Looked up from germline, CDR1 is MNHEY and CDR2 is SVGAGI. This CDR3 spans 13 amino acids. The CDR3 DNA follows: TGTGCTAACAGTTACGATGGGGCGGAAGGCTACACCTTC. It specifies CANSYDGAEGYTF.

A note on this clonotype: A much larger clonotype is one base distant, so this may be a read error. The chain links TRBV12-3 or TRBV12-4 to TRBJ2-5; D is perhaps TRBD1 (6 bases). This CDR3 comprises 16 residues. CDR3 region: CPSSLLKADRPETQYF. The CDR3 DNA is TGTCCCAGCAGTTTGTTGAAGGCTGACAGGCCGGAGACCCAGTACTTC.

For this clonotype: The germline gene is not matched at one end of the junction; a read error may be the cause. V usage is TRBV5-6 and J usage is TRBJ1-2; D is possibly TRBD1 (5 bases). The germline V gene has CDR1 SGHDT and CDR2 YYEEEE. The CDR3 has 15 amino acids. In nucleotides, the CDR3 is TGTGTCAGCGGTCCCCGGACACGGGGCTGGTATGGCTACACCTTC. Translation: CVSGPRTRGWYGYTF.